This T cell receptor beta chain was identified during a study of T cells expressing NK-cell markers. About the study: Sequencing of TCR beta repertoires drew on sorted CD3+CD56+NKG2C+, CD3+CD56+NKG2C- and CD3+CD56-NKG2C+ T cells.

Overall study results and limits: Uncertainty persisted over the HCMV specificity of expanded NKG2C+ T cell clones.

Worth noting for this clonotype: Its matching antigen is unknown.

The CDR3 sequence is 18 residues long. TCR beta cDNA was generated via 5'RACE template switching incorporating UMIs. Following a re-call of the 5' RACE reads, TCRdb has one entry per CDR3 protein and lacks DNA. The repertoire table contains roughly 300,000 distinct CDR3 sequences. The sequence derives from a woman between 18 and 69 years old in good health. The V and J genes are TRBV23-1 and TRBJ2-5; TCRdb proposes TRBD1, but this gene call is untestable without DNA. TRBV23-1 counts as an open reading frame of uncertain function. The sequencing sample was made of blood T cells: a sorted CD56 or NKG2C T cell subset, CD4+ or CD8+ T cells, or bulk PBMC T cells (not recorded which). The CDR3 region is CASSQSKAGQANQETQYF.